This TCR beta chain was identified in a study of T cells expressing NK-cell markers. Study as a whole: One of the eight sequenced donors was seronegative, whereas the other seven were HCMV-seropositive. General observations from the study: Where a few donors were concerned, these clonotypes also led the CD3+CD56-NKG2C+ fraction. There remained a lack of clarity about HCMV specificity of expanded NKG2C+ T cell clones.

Worth noting for this clonotype: Its antigen is not known.

Germline V gene lookup returns CDR1 ENHRY and CDR2 SYGVKD. There are 19 residues in the CDR3. Template switching by 5'RACE with UMIs generated the TCR beta cDNA. TCRdb re-analyzed the 5' RACE reads; it lists each CDR3 protein once, without DNA. The table for this sample gives about 260,000 distinct CDR3 sequences. Sequencing was carried out using blood T cells: a sorted CD56 or NKG2C T cell subset, CD4+ or CD8+ T cells, or bulk PBMC T cells (not recorded which). The TCR sequence derives from a man younger than 35 in good health. This chain connects TRBV10-3 to TRBJ2-1; TCRdb's D gene call, TRBD1, goes unchecked for lack of DNA. The CDR3: CAISEQLGFGEGAYNEQFF.